These 17 T cell receptor beta chains share one sample of origin, sequenced in a study of regulatory T cells in long-lasting Graves disease. Time point specified: newly diagnosed GD, antithyroid drugs for less than 3 months. With RNA extracted from PBMCs as input, the TCR library was made. In building TCR beta libraries, iRepertoire HTBI primers were used together with Arm-PCR of CDR3 regions. MiXCR, run by TCRdb on the multiplex PCR reads, gives a single entry per CDR3 protein. The sample has 250,000 or so distinct CDR3 sequences; about 20% are singletons. This sample was also put to use in a study of T cells in Graves' hyperthyroidism and ophthalmopathy.

This material consisted of peripheral blood mononuclear cells (PBMCs), taken at new diagnosis, from a patient treated with antithyroid drugs. Receptors were obtained from a woman in her twenties or thirties with Graves disease.

V is TRBV25-1 and J is TRBJ2-1, with D possibly matching TRBD1 (5 bases). Trimming removed 4 bases from V and 8 bases from J, with 12 bases in between. CDR1 and CDR2 (germline): MGHDK, SYGVNS. This CDR3 region has 13 residues. CDR3 sequence: CASSVQGFYEQFF. In DNA, the CDR3 is TGTGCCAGCAGTGTCCAGGGTTTCTATGAGCAGTTCTTC.

Ten or more counts support this clonotype. The chain combines TRBV20-1 with TRBJ2-2; 7 positions match TRBD1. The V gene end was trimmed by 3 bases and the J gene end by 5 bases; junction bases not matched to a gene: 3. CDR3 size: 13 residues. From germline, CDR1 is DFQATT and CDR2 SNEGSKA (reference sequence). CDR3: CSASQGVTGELFF. The DNA of the CDR3 is TGCAGTGCTAGTCAGGGGGTTACCGGGGAGCTGTTTTTT.

Ten or more counts support this clonotype. The DNA is left out, because the CDR3 cannot be placed on it with certainty; the CDR3 is given as TCRdb lists it. The chain uses TRBV7-8 and TRBJ2-3; the table's D gene call, TRBD1, was not cross checked with the DNA. The CDR3 numbers 17 amino acids, ends counted. Germline values: CDR1 SGHVS, CDR2 FQNEAQ. The CDR3 is CASSSQPSGQGTDTQYF.

Worth noting for this clonotype: A read error is likely here: a far larger clone is one base away. The chain carries TRBV3-1 and TRBJ1-4; possibly TRBD1 for D (6 bases). Germline V gives CDR1 LGHDT, CDR2 YNNKEL (reference sequence). The CDR3 runs to 15 residues. Trimming removed 6 bases from V and 0 bases from J, with 11 bases in between. The CDR3 is CASRPRTATNEKLFF. The CDR3 DNA follows: TGTGCCAGCAGACCCCGGACAGCAACTAATGAAAAACTGTTTTTT.

This clonotype has at least ten counts. The chain joins TRBV5-1 to TRBJ2-7; 8 nucleotides align to TRBD2. J was trimmed by 8 bases and V by 5 bases; bases with no gene match: 15. The CDR3 totals 15 residues. CDR1 SGHRS and CDR2 YFSETQ come from the germline V gene. The CDR3 DNA follows: TGCGCCAGCAGGAGCTCGGGACTAGAAGACCGCCAGCAGTACTTC. Residues: CASRSSGLEDRQQYF.

This clonotype was seen repeatedly, ten times or more. V usage is TRBV12-3 or TRBV12-4 and J usage is TRBJ1-3; D is possibly TRBD1 (5 bases). This CDR3 has 14 residues. Deletions cut 3 bases from V and 2 bases from J, with 8 bases between. This CDR3 is CASSLWGPGNTIYF. CDR3 nucleotides: TGTGCCAGCAGTTTGTGGGGACCTGGAAACACCATATATTTT.

For this clonotype: A far larger clone differs by one base, so this is likely a read error. The chain employs TRBV11-1 and TRBJ2-7; unclear D gene. Germline V lookup: CDR1 SGHAT, CDR2 FQDESV (reference sequence). This CDR3 comprises 13 residues. CDR3 sequence reads: CANSLSEPYEQYF. The DNA of the CDR3 is TGTGCCAACAGCTTATCGGAACCCTACGAGCAGTACTTC.

This clonotype was found a few times. The CDR3 DNA is TGTGCCAGTAGAGGGACTTACAACACAGATACGCAGTATTTT. Translation: CASRGTYNTDTQYF. The V call is TRBV19, the J call TRBJ2-3, with D possibly matching TRBD2 (6 bases). This CDR3 has 14 amino acids. Trimming left V 6 bases short and J 2 bases short, with 12 bases between. The V gene's germline CDR1 is LNHDA and CDR2 SQIVND (reference sequence).

This clonotype has at least ten counts. The chain uses TRBV7-2 and TRBJ2-5; the D gene is possibly TRBD1 (5 bases). Germline values: CDR1 SGHTA, CDR2 FQGNSA. V was pared by 1 base and J by 5 bases, with 17 bases between. The CDR3 is made up of 16 amino acids. For the CDR3, the DNA is TGTGCCAGCAGCTTAGGTCAGAGGACGGCAGGGGAGACCCAGTACTTC. It yields the protein CASSLGQRTAGETQYF.

Many counts were recorded for this clonotype. The chain recombines TRBV7-3 with TRBJ1-1; D remains ambiguous. CDR1 is SGHTA, CDR2 FQGTGA, per germline. This CDR3 spans 13 amino acids. Trimming took 3 bases from V and 3 from J, leaving 8 bases between them. Written as DNA, the CDR3 is TGTGCCAGCAGCTTTGCCGGGGACACTGAAGCTTTCTTT. The encoded protein is CASSFAGDTEAFF.

In this sample, this clonotype turned up a few times. A much larger clone differs from this one at a single base, so this may be a read error. It is unclear where the CDR3 begins or ends on the DNA, so no DNA is shown, and the CDR3 is as TCRdb lists it. The chain has TRBV6-2 or TRBV6-3 and TRBJ2-3; TRBD1, the D gene given by the table, was not confirmed from the DNA. Germline CDR1 MNHEY, CDR2 SVGEGT. The CDR3 spans 15 amino acids, including both terminal residues. CDR3 loop: CASSSSGGSTDTRYF.

This clonotype was detected many times. The V and J genes are TRBV27 and TRBJ1-5, with D hard to call. The germline V gene encodes CDR1 MNHEY and CDR2 SMNVEV (reference sequence). The CDR3 loop spans 12 amino acids. Trimming removed 8 bases at V and 4 bases at J, with 9 bases between. CDR3 nucleotide sequence: TGTGCCAGCGGGCCGAAGAATCAGCCCCAGCATTTT. Amino acids: CASGPKNQPQHF.

This clonotype has ten or more counts. This chain joins TRBV9 and TRBJ1-1, with D possibly being TRBD1 (5 bases). The CDR3 contains 14 residues. Trimming removed 5 bases at V and 0 bases at J, with 11 bases between. Per the germline V gene, CDR1 is SGDLS and CDR2 is YYNGEE. CDR3 protein: CASSPGRLNTEAFF. In DNA, the CDR3 is TGTGCCAGCAGTCCGGGACGGTTGAACACTGAAGCTTTCTTT.

This clonotype was recorded at least ten times. The chain employs TRBV4-1 and TRBJ1-1; D gene unclear. The CDR3 consists of 13 residues. Germline lookup yields CDR1 MGHRA and CDR2 YSYEKL. V lost 1 base and J lost 3, with 6 bases in between. The CDR3 sequence is CASSQVGYTEAFF. CDR3 DNA sequence: TGCGCCAGCAGCCAAGTTGGGTACACTGAAGCTTTCTTT.

This clonotype appeared many times. As DNA, the CDR3 is TGTGCCAGCAGCTTAGACACCCCTAGCAATCAGCCCCAGCATTTT. Amino acid sequence: CASSLDTPSNQPQHF. V usage is TRBV7-9 and J usage is TRBJ1-5; D is uncertain. The CDR3 is 15 residues long. Trimming pared 1 base from V and 0 bases from J, leaving 7 bases between. Germline V gives CDR1 SEHNR, CDR2 FQNEAQ (reference sequence).

This clonotype occurred many times. The chain combines TRBV18 with TRBJ1-6, with a possible D match to TRBD1 (6 bases). The germline gives CDR1 KGHSH, CDR2 LQKENI. The CDR3 length is 15 residues. Deletions cut 2 bases from V and 7 bases from J, with 12 bases between. CDR3 coding DNA: TGTGCCAGCTCACCAAAACGGGACACAAATTCACCCCTCCACTTT. Translation: CASSPKRDTNSPLHF.

This chain links TRBV18 with TRBJ2-2, with D tentatively TRBD2 (6 bases). V shed 9 bases and J shed 0 bases, with 14 bases lying between them. The germline CDR1 and CDR2 sequences are KGHSH and LQKENI. The CDR3 is made up of 15 amino acids. The DNA of the CDR3 is TGTGCCAGTCTACCGGGACTTGCGAACACCGGGGAGCTGTTTTTT. It translates to CASLPGLANTGELFF.